The text below deals with one TCR beta chain. The data belong to a study of blood T cell repertoires in COVID-19. Germline CDR1 is LNHDA and CDR2 is SQIVND (reference sequence). The CDR3 consists of 18 residues. The V and J ends lost 2 bases and 0 bases respectively, with 14 bases between them. Sequenced by immunoSEQ multiplex PCR; TCRdb stores in-frame clones only, minus some. The sample lists around 150,000 clones; about nine tenths were seen once. Sequencing input: peripheral blood. The receptor was derived from a woman aged 55-69 years with active or convalescent COVID-19. The V and J genes are TRBV19 and TRBJ2-6; perhaps TRBD2 as D (5 bases). The CDR3 DNA sequence: TGTGCCAGTAGTATAACGAGGGTTTACTACTCTGGGGCCAACGTCCTGACTTTC. Protein: CASSITRVYYSGANVLTF.